The 18 T cell receptor beta chains below come from one sample, sequenced in a study of cytomegalovirus exposure and HLA in healthy donors. Primers: 60 Vbeta forward and 13 Jbeta reverse. Sequencing was performed with immunoSEQ multiplex PCR; in TCRdb, only in-frame clones are kept and a portion is missing. The data hold some 120,000 clones, with about 81% observed a single time. The sequenced material came from PBMCs. These TCRs come from a man aged 40-55 years in good health and CMV-seronegative.

In its sample, this clone was seen a few times. The V and J genes are TRBV5-1 and TRBJ1-1; D is possibly TRBD1 (5 bases). Germline CDR1 and CDR2: SGHRS and YFSETQ. V was pared by 2 bases and J by 10 bases, with 9 bases between. This CDR3 has 11 residues. The CDR3 DNA sequence: TGCGCCAGCAGCTTCGGGGGGAGAGCTTTCTTT. Translating gives CASSFGGRAFF.

The V gene is TRBV18, the J gene TRBJ2-7, with D unclear. The V gene's germline CDR1 is KGHSH and CDR2 LQKENI. Trimming stripped 3 bases from V and 2 bases from J, with 11 bases between. This CDR3 contains 14 residues. CDR3 loop: CASSPRLPTYEQYF. CDR3 in DNA: TGTGCCAGCTCACCCAGGCTGCCGACCTACGAGCAGTACTTC.

This CDR3 is CASSEAVYEQYF. Here the CDR3 DNA reads TGTGCCAGCAGTGAGGCGGTTTACGAGCAGTACTTC. The gene calls are TRBV6-1 and TRBJ2-7, with D unresolved. Germline V gene data show CDR1 as MNHNS and CDR2 as SASEGT. V was clipped by 3 bases and J by 4 bases, with 7 bases between them. The CDR3 extends over 12 amino acids.

This clone was observed a single time. The same CDR3 arises from other DNA sequences in this sample as well. This chain uses TRBV4-3 with TRBJ1-4; the match to TRBD1 covers 8 bases. Germline V gene lookup returns CDR1 LGHNA and CDR2 YSLEER. This CDR3 is built from 15 residues. Germline trimming cut 3 bases from V and 8 bases from J; bases unmatched to any gene: 8. CDR3 residues: CASSHDRGGIEKLFF. The CDR3 nucleotides are TGCGCCAGCAGCCACGACAGGGGAGGTATCGAAAAACTGTTTTTT.

This chain connects TRBV10-3 to TRBJ2-7; D unclear. CDR3 length: 12 residues. CDR1 is ENHRY and CDR2 is SYGVKD in the germline V gene. Trimming pared 4 bases from V and 2 bases from J, leaving 6 bases between. The CDR3: CAISGQTYEQYF. CDR3 nucleotides: TGTGCCATCAGTGGGCAGACCTACGAGCAGTACTTC.

Regarding this clone: At one boundary the junction diverges from the germline segment, which might be a read error. J is TRBJ2-7 and V is TRBV7-9; the D gene is possibly TRBD2 (5 bases). The CDR3 length is 15 residues. Germline CDR1 is SEHNR and CDR2 is FQNEAQ (reference sequence). The CDR3 DNA reads TGTTCCAGCAGCCCACGTTGGGGAGATTCTGACGAGCAGTACTTC. It yields the protein CSSSPRWGDSDEQYF.

The gene calls are TRBV5-6 and TRBJ2-5; 11 nucleotides agree with TRBD2. J was trimmed by 5 bases and V by 3 bases; bases with no gene match: 6. CDR3 length: 15 residues. Germline loops: CDR1 SGHDT, CDR2 YYEEEE. The CDR3 DNA sequence: TGTGCCAGCAGCTCGTTAGCGGGGGGGCGGGAGACCCAGTACTTC. Its translation is CASSSLAGGRETQYF. Complete variable domain (other parts from reference TRBV5-6 and TRBJ2-5): DAGVTQSPTHLIKTRGQQVTLRCSPKSGHDTVSWYQQALGQGPQFIFQYYEEEERQRGNFPDRFSGHQFPNYSSELNVNALLLGDSALYLCASSSLAGGRETQYFGPGTRLLVL.

The chain joins TRBV18 to TRBJ1-5; D not certain. Germline-derived CDR1 and CDR2 are KGHSH and LQKENI. The V end lost 5 bases, the J end lost 6 bases, and 11 bases lay between the germline ends. The CDR3 covers 13 residues. The CDR3 reads CASSAHPGQPQHF. The CDR3 DNA reads TGTGCCAGCTCAGCCCATCCAGGTCAGCCCCAGCATTTT.

Turning to this clone: One junction end disagrees with the germline gene, perhaps due to a read error. This rearrangement joins TRBV12-5 to TRBJ1-2; 7 bases are a match to TRBD1. Per germline, CDR1 LGHNT and CDR2 FRNRAP. The CDR3 runs to 13 residues. In DNA, the CDR3 is TGTGCTAGTGGTTTGGGGGGACAGATTCTTATGGCCTTC. Translating gives CASGLGGQILMAF.

This chain connects TRBV18 to TRBJ2-7; possible D gene TRBD1, 5 bases. The CDR3 is 14 amino acids. Germline-derived CDR1 and CDR2 are KGHSH and LQKENI. Trimming shortened V by 2 bases and J by 6 bases, and 14 bases separated the two germline ends. For the CDR3, the DNA is TGTGCCAGCTCACCATACCAGGGCCGAGTCGAGCAGTACTTC. This gives the protein CASSPYQGRVEQYF.

The genes are TRBV9 and TRBJ1-3; perhaps TRBD1 as D (6 bases). V gave up 1 base and J gave up 4 bases, with 12 bases separating them. The CDR3 consists of 15 residues. Germline V gene data show CDR1 as SGDLS and CDR2 as YYNGEE. The CDR3 sequence is CASSVLGARGNTIYF. CDR3 nucleotide sequence: TGTGCCAGCAGCGTACTGGGGGCGCGGGGAAACACCATATATTTT.

The gene calls are TRBV18 and TRBJ2-2; the D gene is possibly TRBD2 (5 bases). The CDR3 is made up of 13 amino acids. With 8 bases removed from V and 9 bases from J, the gap between germline ends came to 16 bases. In germline, CDR1 is KGHSH, CDR2 LQKENI. The CDR3 loop reads CASQPGNQRELFF. CDR3 in DNA: TGTGCCAGCCAACCCGGGAACCAAAGGGAGCTGTTTTTT.

The chain carries TRBV27 and TRBJ2-1; 10 positions agree with TRBD2. The length of the CDR3 is 16 residues. Looked up from germline, CDR1 is MNHEY and CDR2 is SMNVEV (reference sequence). With 3 bases clipped from V and 4 bases from J, the junction kept 6 bases outside the gene matches. The CDR3 coding sequence is TGTGCCAGCAGTTTCCTCAGCGGGGGGGCTTACAATGAGCAGTTCTTC. It yields the protein CASSFLSGGAYNEQFF.

A word on this clone: The same CDR3 is also encoded by other DNA sequences in this sample. The rearrangement joins TRBV5-1 to TRBJ1-1; TRBD1 matches 7 bases. Losses at the gene ends were 2 bases for V and 5 bases for J; bases not matched to a gene: 3. Germline values: CDR1 SGHRS, CDR2 YFSETQ. CDR3 length: 13 amino acids. The CDR3 loop is CASSLTGDTEAFF. The CDR3 bases are TGCGCCAGCAGCTTAACAGGGGATACTGAAGCTTTCTTT.

This clone was found once. This chain connects TRBV7-2 to TRBJ1-1; D unresolved. V was cut by 8 bases and J by 7 bases, with 11 bases left in between. This CDR3 comprises 11 residues. Germline values: CDR1 SGHTA, CDR2 FQGNSA. The CDR3 bases are TGTGCCAGCTCAAATAGAGATGAAGCTTTCTTT. The encoded protein is CASSNRDEAFF.

The V call is TRBV5-6, the J call TRBJ2-7; the D is unclear. The CDR3 sequence is 11 residues long. Deletions cut 4 bases from V and 3 bases from J, with 5 bases between. The germline gives CDR1 SGHDT, CDR2 YYEEEE. The CDR3 nucleotides are TGTGCCAGCAGCAATCTCTACGAGCAGTACTTC. Translating it yields CASSNLYEQYF.

This clone was found once. This sample includes further DNA sequences coding for the same CDR3. V gene TRBV5-1 combines with J gene TRBJ2-1; possibly TRBD1 for D (5 bases). Germline lookup yields CDR1 SGHRS and CDR2 YFSETQ. Trimming shortened V by 4 bases and J by 7 bases, and 9 bases separated the two germline ends. The CDR3 spans 12 residues. DNA for the CDR3: TGCGCCAGCAGCCTCAACAGGAATGAGCAGTTCTTC. Its protein product is CASSLNRNEQFF.

The rearrangement joins TRBV5-5 to TRBJ1-1; D possibly corresponds to TRBD1 (6 bases). The germline V and J ends were trimmed by 1 base and 1 base, with 11 bases remaining between them. The CDR3 totals 15 residues. Germline V gene lookup returns CDR1 SGHKS and CDR2 YYEKEE (reference sequence). In nucleotides, the CDR3 is TGTGCCAGCAGCTTGCAGGGGCAAGGGAACACTGAAGCTTTCTTT. Translation gives CASSLQGQGNTEAFF.